The clone carrying this T cell receptor beta chain was observed many times. The antigen is not known. The data derive from a study of regulatory T cells in long-lasting Graves disease. Study-level results: Those with persistent Graves' had less TCR diversity than newly diagnosed patients.

Arm-PCR of CDR3 regions and iRepertoire HTBI primers were used to build TCR beta libraries. TCRdb re-analysed the multiplex PCR reads in MiXCR, keeping a single row per CDR3 protein. The data contain about 500,000 distinct CDR3 sequences, 12% of them singletons. The germline gives CDR1 SGHNT, CDR2 YENEEA. The germline V and J ends were trimmed by 2 bases and 4 bases, with 12 bases remaining between them. The CDR3 covers 14 residues. Time point indicated: newly diagnosed GD, antithyroid drugs for less than 3 months. There was RNA extracted from PBMCs, and the TCR library was made from it. The collection involved drawing about 8.2 milliliters of peripheral blood into EDTA tubes. The sample also formed part of further work on T cells in Graves' hyperthyroidism and ophthalmopathy.

The sequence was collected from a woman aged 30 to 39 with Graves disease. Material: peripheral blood mononuclear cells (PBMCs), obtained at new diagnosis, from a patient treated with antithyroid drugs. The V call is TRBV11-3, the J call TRBJ2-7; D remains ambiguous. In DNA, the CDR3 is TGTGCCAGCAGCTTATGGCTAATGCCATACGAGCAGTACTTC. This encodes CASSLWLMPYEQYF.